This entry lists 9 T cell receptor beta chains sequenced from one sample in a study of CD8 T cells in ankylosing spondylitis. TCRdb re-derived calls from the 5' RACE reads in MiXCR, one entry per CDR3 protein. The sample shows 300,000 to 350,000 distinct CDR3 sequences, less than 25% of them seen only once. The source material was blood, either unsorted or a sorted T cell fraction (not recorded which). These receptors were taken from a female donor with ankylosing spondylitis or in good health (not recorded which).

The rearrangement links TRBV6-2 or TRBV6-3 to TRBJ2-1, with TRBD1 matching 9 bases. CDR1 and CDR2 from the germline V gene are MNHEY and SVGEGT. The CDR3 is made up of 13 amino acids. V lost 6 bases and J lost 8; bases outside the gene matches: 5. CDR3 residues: CASRPQGAYEQFF. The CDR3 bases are TGTGCCAGCAGACCACAGGGGGCCTATGAGCAGTTCTTC.

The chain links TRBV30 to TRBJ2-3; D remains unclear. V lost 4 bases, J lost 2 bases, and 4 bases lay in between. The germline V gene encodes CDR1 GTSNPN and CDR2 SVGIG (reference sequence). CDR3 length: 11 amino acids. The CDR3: CAWKHTDTQYF. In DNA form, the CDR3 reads TGTGCCTGGAAGCACACAGATACGCAGTATTTT.

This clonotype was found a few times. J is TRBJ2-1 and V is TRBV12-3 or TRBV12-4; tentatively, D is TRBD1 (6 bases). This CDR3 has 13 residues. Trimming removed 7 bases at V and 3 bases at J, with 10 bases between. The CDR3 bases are TGTGCCAGCACAACAGGGAGCTACAATGAGCAGTTCTTC. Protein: CASTTGSYNEQFF.

CDR3 protein: CAISGRAGDTQYF. The CDR3 nucleotides are TGTGCCATCAGCGGGAGGGCCGGAGATACGCAGTATTTT. The genes are TRBV10-3 and TRBJ2-3; 8 positions match TRBD2. V shed 6 bases and J 5 bases; nucleotides not matched to a gene: 4. In germline, CDR1 is ENHRY, CDR2 SYGVKD. The CDR3 covers 13 residues.

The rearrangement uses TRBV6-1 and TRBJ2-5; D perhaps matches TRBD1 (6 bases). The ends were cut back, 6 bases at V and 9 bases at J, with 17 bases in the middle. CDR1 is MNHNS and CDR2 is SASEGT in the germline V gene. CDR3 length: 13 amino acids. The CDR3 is CASSFYRDGAQYF. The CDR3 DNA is TGTGCCAGCAGCTTTTACAGGGATGGGGCCCAGTACTTC.

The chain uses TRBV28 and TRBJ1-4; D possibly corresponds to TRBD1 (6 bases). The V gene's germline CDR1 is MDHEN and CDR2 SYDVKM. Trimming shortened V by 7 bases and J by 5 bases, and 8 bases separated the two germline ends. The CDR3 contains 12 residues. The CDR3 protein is CASTTGNEKLFF. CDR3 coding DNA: TGTGCCAGCACCACAGGGAATGAAAAACTGTTTTTT.

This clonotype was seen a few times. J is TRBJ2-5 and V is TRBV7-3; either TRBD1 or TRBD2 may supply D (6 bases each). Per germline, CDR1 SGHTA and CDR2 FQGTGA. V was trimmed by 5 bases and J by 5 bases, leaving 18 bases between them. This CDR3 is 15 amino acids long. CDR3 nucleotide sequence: TGTGCCAGCAGCAAACTCGGGGGCACGGTTGAGACCCAGTACTTC. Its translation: CASSKLGGTVETQYF.

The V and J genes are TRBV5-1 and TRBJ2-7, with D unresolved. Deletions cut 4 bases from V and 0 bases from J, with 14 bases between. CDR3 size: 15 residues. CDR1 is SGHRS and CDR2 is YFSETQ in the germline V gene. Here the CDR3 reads CASSPGRQSSYEQYF. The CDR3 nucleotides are TGCGCCAGCAGCCCCGGAAGGCAGAGCTCCTACGAGCAGTACTTC.

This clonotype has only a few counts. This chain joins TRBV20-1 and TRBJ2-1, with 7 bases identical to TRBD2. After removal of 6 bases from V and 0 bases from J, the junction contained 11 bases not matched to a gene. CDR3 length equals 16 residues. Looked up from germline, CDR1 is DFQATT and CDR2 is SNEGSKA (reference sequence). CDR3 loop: CSARALAGNSYNEQFF. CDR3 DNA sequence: TGCAGTGCCCGGGCCTTAGCGGGCAACTCCTACAATGAGCAGTTCTTC.